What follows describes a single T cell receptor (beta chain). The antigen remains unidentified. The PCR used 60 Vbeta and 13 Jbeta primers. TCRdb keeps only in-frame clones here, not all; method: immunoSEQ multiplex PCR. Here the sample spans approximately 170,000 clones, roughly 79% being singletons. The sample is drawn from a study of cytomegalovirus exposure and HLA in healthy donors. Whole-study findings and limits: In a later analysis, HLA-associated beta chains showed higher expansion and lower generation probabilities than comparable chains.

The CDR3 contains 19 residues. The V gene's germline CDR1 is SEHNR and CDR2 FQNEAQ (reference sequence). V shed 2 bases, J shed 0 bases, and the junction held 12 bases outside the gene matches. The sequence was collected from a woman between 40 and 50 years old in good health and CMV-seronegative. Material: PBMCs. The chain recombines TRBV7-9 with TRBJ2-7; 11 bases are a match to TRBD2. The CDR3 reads CASSLYGRTSGSFSYEQYF. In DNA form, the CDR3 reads TGTGCCAGCAGCTTATATGGTCGGACTAGCGGGTCCTTCTCCTACGAGCAGTACTTC.